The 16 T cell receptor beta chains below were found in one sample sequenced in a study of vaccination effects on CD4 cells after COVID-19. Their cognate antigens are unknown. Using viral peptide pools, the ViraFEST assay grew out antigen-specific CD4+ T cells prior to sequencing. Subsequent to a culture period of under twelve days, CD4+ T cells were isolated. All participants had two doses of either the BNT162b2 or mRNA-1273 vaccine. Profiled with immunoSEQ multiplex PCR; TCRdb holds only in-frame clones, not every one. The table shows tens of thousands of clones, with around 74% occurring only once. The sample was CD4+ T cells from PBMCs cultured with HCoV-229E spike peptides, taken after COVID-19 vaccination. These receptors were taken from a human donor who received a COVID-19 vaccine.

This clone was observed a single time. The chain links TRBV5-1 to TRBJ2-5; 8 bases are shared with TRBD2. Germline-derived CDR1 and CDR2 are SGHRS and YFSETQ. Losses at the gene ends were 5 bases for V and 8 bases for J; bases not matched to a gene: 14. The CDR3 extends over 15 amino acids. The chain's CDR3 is CASRQPLAGAETQYF. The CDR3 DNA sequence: TGCGCCAGCAGACAACCGCTAGCGGGTGCGGAAACCCAGTACTTC. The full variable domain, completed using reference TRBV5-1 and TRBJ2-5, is KAGVTQTPRYLIKTRGQQVTLSCSPISGHRSVSWYQQTPGQGLQFLFEYFSETQRNKGNFPGRFSGRQFSNSRSEMNVSTLELGDSALYLCASRQPLAGAETQYFGPGTRLLVL.

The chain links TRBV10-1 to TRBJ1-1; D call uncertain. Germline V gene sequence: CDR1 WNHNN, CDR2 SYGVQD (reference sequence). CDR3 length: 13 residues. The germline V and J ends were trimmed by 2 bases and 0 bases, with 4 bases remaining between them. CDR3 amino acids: CASSEDVNTEAFF. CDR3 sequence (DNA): TGCGCCAGCAGTGAGGACGTGAACACTGAAGCTTTCTTT.

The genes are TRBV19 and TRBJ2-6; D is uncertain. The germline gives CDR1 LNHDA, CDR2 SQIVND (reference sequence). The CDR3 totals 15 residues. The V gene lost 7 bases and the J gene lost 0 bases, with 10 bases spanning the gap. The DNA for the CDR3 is TGTGCCAGTAAGGAACATCGCTCTGGGGCCAACGTCCTGACTTTC. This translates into CASKEHRSGANVLTF. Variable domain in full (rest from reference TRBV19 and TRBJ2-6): DGGITQSPKYLFRKEGQNVTLSCEQNLNHDAMYWYRQDPGQGLRLIYYSQIVNDFQKGDIAEGYSVSREKKESFPLTVTSAQKNPTAFYLCASKEHRSGANVLTFGAGSRLTVL.

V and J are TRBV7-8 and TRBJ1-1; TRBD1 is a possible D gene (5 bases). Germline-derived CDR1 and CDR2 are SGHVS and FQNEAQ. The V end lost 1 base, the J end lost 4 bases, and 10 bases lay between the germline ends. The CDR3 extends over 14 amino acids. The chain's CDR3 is CASSLVLGATEAFF. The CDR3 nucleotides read TGTGCCAGCAGCTTAGTACTAGGGGCCACTGAAGCTTTCTTT.

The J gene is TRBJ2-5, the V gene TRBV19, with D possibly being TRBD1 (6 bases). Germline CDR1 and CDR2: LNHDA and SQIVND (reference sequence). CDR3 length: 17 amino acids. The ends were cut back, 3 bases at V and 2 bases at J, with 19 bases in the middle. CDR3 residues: CASSIQGVGARQETQYF. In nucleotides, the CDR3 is TGTGCCAGTAGTATTCAGGGAGTGGGGGCCCGGCAAGAGACCCAGTACTTC.

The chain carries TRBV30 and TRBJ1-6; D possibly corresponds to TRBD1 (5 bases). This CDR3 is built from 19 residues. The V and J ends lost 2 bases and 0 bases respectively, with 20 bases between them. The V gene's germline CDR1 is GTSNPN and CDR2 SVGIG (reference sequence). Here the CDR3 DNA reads TGTGCCTGGAGTCGATACTACCTAAGACAGAGCTCCTATAATTCACCCCTCCACTTT. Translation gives CAWSRYYLRQSSYNSPLHF.

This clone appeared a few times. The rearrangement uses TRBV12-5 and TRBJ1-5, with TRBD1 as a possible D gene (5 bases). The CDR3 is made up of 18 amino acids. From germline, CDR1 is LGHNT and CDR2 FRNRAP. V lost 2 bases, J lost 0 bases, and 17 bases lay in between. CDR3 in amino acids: CASGLSPGTAYSNQPQHF. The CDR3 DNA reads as TGTGCTAGTGGTTTGTCCCCCGGGACGGCCTATAGCAATCAGCCCCAGCATTTT.

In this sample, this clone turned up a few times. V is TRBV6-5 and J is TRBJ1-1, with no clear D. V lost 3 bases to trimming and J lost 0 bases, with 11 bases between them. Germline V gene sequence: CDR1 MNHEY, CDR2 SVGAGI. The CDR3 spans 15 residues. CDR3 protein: CASSYDPRMNTEAFF. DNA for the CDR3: TGTGCCAGCAGTTATGATCCTAGAATGAACACTGAAGCTTTCTTT.

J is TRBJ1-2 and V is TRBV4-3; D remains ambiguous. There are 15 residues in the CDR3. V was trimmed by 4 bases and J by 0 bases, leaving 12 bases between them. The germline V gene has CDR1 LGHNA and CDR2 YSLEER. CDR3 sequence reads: CASSPLTSPNYGYTF. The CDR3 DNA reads TGCGCCAGCAGCCCCCTGACAAGCCCTAACTATGGCTACACCTTC.

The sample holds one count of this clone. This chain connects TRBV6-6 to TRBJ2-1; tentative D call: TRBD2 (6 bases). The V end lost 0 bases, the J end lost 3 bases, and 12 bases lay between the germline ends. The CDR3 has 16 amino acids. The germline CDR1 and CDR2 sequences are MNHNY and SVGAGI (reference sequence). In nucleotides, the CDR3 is TGTGCCAGCAGTTACTCGATAGGGACTTTCTACAATGAGCAGTTCTTC. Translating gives CASSYSIGTFYNEQFF.

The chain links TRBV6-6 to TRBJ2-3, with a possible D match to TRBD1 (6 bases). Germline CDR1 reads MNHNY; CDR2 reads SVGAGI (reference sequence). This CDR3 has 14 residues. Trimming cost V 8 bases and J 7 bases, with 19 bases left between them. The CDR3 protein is CASYGTSREHTQYF. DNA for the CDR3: TGTGCCAGCTACGGGACATCGAGGGAACATACGCAGTATTTT.

The CDR3 coding sequence is TGTGCCAGCAGCAAGGGACAGGGGGCGAGGACTAATGAAAAACTGTTTTTT. Translated: CASSKGQGARTNEKLFF. The chain has TRBV9 and TRBJ1-4, with 12 bases aligning to TRBD1. The CDR3 sequence is 17 residues long. V trimming: 4 bases; J trimming: 2 bases; junction bases outside the gene matches: 6. Looked up from germline, CDR1 is SGDLS and CDR2 is YYNGEE.

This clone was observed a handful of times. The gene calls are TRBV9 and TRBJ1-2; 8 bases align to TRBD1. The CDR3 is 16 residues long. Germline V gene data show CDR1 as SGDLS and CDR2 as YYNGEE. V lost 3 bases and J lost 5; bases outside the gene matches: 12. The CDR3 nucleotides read TGTGCCAGCAGCGCCGCGACTTTAAGGGACAGGTATGGCTACACCTTC. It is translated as CASSAATLRDRYGYTF. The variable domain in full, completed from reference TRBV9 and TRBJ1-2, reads DSGVTQTPKHLITATGQRVTLRCSPRSGDLSVYWYQQSLDQGLQFLIQYYNGEERAKGNILERFSAQQFPDLHSELNLSSLELGDSALYFCASSAATLRDRYGYTFGSGTRLTVV.

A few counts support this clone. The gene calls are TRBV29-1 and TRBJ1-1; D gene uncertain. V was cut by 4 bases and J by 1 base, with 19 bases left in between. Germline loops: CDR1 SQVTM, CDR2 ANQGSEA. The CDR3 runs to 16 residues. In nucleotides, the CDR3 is TGCAGCGTTGTCTTTGGGCGTTTGGTATCGAACACTGAAGCTTTCTTT. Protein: CSVVFGRLVSNTEAFF. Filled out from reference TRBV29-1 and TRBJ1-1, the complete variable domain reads SAVISQKPSRDICQRGTSLTIQCQVDSQVTMMFWYRQQPGQSLTLIATANQGSEATYESGFVIDKFPISRPNLTFSTLTVSNMSPEDSSIYLCSVVFGRLVSNTEAFFGQGTRLTVV.

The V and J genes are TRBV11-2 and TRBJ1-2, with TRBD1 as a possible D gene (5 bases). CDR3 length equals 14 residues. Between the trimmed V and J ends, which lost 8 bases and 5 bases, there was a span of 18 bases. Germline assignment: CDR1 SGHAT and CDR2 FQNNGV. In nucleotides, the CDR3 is TGTGCCAGCGGGACGGACCTGGCACTTTATGGCTACACCTTC. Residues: CASGTDLALYGYTF. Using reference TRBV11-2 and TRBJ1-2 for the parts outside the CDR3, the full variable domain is EAGVAQSPRYKIIEKRQSVAFWCNPISGHATLYWYQQILGQGPKLLIQFQNNGVVDDSQLPKDRFSAERLKGVDSTLKIQPAKLEDSAVYLCASGTDLALYGYTFGSGTRLTVV.

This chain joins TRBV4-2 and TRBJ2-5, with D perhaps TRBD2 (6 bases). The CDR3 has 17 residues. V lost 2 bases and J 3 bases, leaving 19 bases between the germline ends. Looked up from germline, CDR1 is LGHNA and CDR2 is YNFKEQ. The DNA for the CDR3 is TGTGCCAGCAGCCAATACGGACTTCGGGGGATTAAAGAGACCCAGTACTTC. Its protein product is CASSQYGLRGIKETQYF.